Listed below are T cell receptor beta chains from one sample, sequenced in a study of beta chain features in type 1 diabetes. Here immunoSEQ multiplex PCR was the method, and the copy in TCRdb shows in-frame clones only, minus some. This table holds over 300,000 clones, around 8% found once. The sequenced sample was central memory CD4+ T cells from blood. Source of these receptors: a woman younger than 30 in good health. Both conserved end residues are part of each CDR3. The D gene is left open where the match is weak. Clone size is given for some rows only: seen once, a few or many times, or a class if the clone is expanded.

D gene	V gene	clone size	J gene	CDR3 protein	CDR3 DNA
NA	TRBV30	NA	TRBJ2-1	CAWSVPCRSSYNEQFF	TGTGCCTGGAGTGTCCCTTGTAGAAGCTCCTACAATGAGCAGTTCTTC
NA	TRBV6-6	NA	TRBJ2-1	CASSDSNANEQFF	TGTGCCAGCAGTGACTCCAACGCCAATGAGCAGTTCTTC
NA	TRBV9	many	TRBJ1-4	CASSPRGVGFNEKLFF	TGTGCCAGCAGCCCGAGGGGGGTCGGATTTAATGAAAAACTGTTTTTT
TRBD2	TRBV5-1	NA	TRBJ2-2	CASSWGGSTGELFF	TGCGCCAGCAGCTGGGGCGGGAGCACCGGGGAGCTGTTTTTT
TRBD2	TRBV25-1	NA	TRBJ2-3	CASSPPSGTSTDTQYF	TGTGCCAGCAGTCCCCCTAGCGGAACTAGCACAGATACGCAGTATTTT
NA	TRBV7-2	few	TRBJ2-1	CASSSRGVRGSSYNEQFF	TGTGCCAGCAGCTCCCGTGGGGTGCGGGGCAGCTCCTACAATGAGCAGTTCTTC
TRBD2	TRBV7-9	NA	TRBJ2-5	CASSYGGTRQETQYF	TGTGCCAGCAGCTACGGAGGGACTAGGCAAGAGACCCAGTACTTC
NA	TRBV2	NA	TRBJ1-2	CASSESGRGTYYGYTF	TGTGCCAGCAGTGAATCGGGCAGGGGAACATACTATGGCTACACCTTC
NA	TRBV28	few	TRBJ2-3	CASSHPLTGTDTQYF	TGTGCCAGCAGCCATCCCCTGACAGGAACAGATACGCAGTATTTT
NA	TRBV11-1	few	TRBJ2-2	CASRGASTGELFF	TGTGCCAGCAGGGGGGCCAGCACGGGGGAGCTGTTTTTT
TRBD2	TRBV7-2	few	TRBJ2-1	CASTLYPGREVGNEQFF	TGTGCCAGCACTTTATACCCGGGGCGGGAGGTTGGCAATGAGCAGTTCTTC
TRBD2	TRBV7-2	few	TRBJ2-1	CASSLVIAGEGEQFF	TGTGCCAGCAGCTTAGTGATAGCGGGAGAGGGTGAGCAGTTCTTC
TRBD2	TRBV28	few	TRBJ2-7	CASRPTSGSSYEQYF	TGTGCCAGCAGACCGACTAGCGGGAGCTCCTACGAGCAGTACTTC
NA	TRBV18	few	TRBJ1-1	CASSPFFGAHTEAFF	TGTGCCAGCTCACCATTTTTCGGGGCCCACACTGAAGCTTTCTTT
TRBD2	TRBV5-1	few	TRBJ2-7	CASSHTSGRTSYEQYF	TGCGCCAGCAGCCACACTAGCGGGAGGACCAGCTACGAGCAGTACTTC
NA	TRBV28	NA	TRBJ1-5	CASSPGTRPQHF	TGTGCCAGCAGCCCCGGGACACGGCCCCAGCATTTT
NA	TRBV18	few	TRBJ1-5	CASSPGKNQPQHF	TGTGCCAGCTCACCAGGGAAGAATCAGCCCCAGCATTTT
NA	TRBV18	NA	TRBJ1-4	CASSPDRREKLFF	TGTGCCAGCTCCCCTGACAGAAGGGAAAAACTGTTTTTT
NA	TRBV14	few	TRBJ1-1	CASSPQAQGQAFF	TGTGCCAGCAGCCCTCAAGCGCAGGGGCAAGCTTTCTTT
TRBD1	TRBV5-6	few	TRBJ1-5	CASLRQGDSQPQHF	TGTGCCAGCTTAAGACAGGGGGATAGTCAGCCCCAGCATTTT
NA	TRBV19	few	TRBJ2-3	CASSPRQSITDTQYF	TGTGCCAGTAGTCCCCGTCAATCGATCACAGATACGCAGTATTTT
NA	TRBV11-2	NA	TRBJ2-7	CASSPGTNYEQYF	TGTGCCAGCAGCCCGGGGACCAACTACGAGCAGTACTTC
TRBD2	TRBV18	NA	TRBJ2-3	CASSPAGTSEDTQYF	TGTGCCAGCTCACCCGCCGGGACTAGCGAGGATACGCAGTATTTT
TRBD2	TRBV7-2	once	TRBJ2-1	CASSSFGTSGDEQFF	TGTGCCAGCAGCTCGTTCGGGACTAGCGGCGATGAGCAGTTCTTC
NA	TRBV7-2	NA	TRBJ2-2	CASSLSPGQGGYTGELFF	TGTGCCAGCAGCTTAAGCCCTGGCCAGGGGGGCTACACCGGGGAGCTGTTTTTT
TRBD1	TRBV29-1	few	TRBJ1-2	CSVGGQGSSDGYTF	TGCAGCGTTGGTGGACAGGGAAGTTCGGATGGCTACACCTTC
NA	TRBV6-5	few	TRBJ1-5	CASWGRVGQPQHF	TGTGCCAGCTGGGGCAGGGTTGGACAGCCCCAGCATTTT
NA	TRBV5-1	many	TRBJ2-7	CASSLDGQAYEQYF	TGCGCCAGCAGCTTGGACGGACAAGCCTACGAGCAGTACTTC
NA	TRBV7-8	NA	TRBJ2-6	CASRLEAVFSGANVLTF	TGTGCCAGCAGACTAGAGGCAGTTTTTTCTGGGGCCAACGTCCTGACTTTC
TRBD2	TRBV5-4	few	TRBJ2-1	CASSPSGTTSSYNEQFF	TGTGCCAGCAGCCCCTCCGGGACTACCAGCTCCTACAATGAGCAGTTCTTC
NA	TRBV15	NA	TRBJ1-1	CATSGGRVSTEAFF	TGTGCCACCAGCGGAGGCAGGGTGAGCACTGAAGCTTTCTTT
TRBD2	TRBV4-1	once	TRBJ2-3	CASSPGTSGTDTQYF	TGCGCCAGCAGCCCTGGGACTAGCGGCACAGATACGCAGTATTTT
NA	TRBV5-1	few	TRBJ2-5	CASRQIQETQYF	TGCGCCAGCAGACAGATCCAAGAGACCCAGTACTTC
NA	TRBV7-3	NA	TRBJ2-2	CASSLTANTGELFF	TGTGCCAGCAGCCTGACCGCGAACACCGGGGAGCTGTTTTTT
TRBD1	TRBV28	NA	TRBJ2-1	CASSTYGTGHYNEQFF	TGTGCCAGCAGCACCTACGGGACAGGGCACTACAATGAGCAGTTCTTC
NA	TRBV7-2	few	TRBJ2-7	CASSLGSGQQYEQYF	TGTGCCAGCAGCTTAGGTTCCGGACAACAATACGAGCAGTACTTC
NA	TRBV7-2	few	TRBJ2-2	CASSLRPAGFAGELFF	TGTGCCAGCAGCTTAAGGCCCGCGGGCTTCGCCGGGGAGCTGTTTTTT
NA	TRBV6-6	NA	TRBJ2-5	CASSPSGWETQYF	TGTGCCAGCAGTCCCTCAGGGTGGGAGACCCAGTACTTC
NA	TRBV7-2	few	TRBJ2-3	CASSSHTGSSDTQYF	TGTGCCAGCAGCTCCCATACCGGCTCGTCAGATACGCAGTATTTT
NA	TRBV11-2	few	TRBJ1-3	CASSLDILRNTIYF	TGTGCCAGCAGCTTAGATATCCTGCGAAACACCATATATTTT
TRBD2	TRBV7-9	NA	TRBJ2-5	CASSLAPRTSGETQYF	TGTGCCAGCAGCTTAGCGCCGAGGACTAGCGGAGAGACCCAGTACTTC
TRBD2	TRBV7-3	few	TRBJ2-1	CASSLISGAYNEQFF	TGTGCCAGCAGCTTGATTAGCGGGGCCTACAATGAGCAGTTCTTC
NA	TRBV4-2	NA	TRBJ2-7	CASSQVPGMGEQYF	TGTGCCAGCAGCCAAGTACCGGGTATGGGCGAGCAGTACTTC
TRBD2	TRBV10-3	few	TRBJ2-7	CAISGPSGGSYEQYF	TGTGCCATCAGTGGTCCTAGCGGGGGGTCCTACGAGCAGTACTTC
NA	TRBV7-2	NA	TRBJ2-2	CASSLAYTGELFF	TGTGCCAGCAGCTTAGCGTACACCGGGGAGCTGTTTTTT
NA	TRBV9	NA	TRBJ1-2	CASSFRELPNYGYTF	TGTGCCAGCAGTTTCCGGGAGTTGCCCAACTATGGCTACACCTTC
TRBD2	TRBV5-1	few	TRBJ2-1	CASSPRTSGSSRYEQFF	TGCGCCAGCAGCCCACGGACTAGCGGGAGTTCTCGGTATGAGCAGTTCTTC
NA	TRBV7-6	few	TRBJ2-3	CASSLSGLGMVTQYF	TGTGCCAGCAGCTTATCAGGGCTCGGAATGGTTACGCAGTATTTT
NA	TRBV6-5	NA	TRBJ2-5	CASSDRNQETQYF	TGTGCCAGCAGTGATCGGAACCAAGAGACCCAGTACTTC
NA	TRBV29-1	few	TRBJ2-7	CSVVVQPNSYEQYF	TGCAGCGTTGTTGTACAGCCCAACTCCTACGAGCAGTACTTC